The 14 T cell receptor beta chains listed next were all sequenced from one sample in a study of STAT5B mutations in CD4+ large granular lymphocyte leukemia. Measured with immunoSEQ multiplex PCR; TCRdb has only the in-frame clones, and not every one. Of about 48,000 clones listed, around 70% are singletons. The sample taken for sequencing was CD4+ T cells from blood buffy coats. Every receptor here comes from a human donor in good health.

The chain employs TRBV5-1 and TRBJ1-2; 8 bases are shared with TRBD1. The germline V gene encodes CDR1 SGHRS and CDR2 YFSETQ. The CDR3 runs 13 residues. J was trimmed by 2 bases and V by 9 bases; bases with no gene match: 6. The CDR3 loop is CATKDRVNYGYTF. The CDR3 coding sequence is TGCGCCACCAAGGACAGGGTGAACTATGGCTACACCTTC.

V usage is TRBV6-1 and J usage is TRBJ2-1, with TRBD1 matching 9 bases. V shed 8 bases, J shed 6 bases, and the junction held 2 bases outside the gene matches. This CDR3 has 12 residues. Germline loops: CDR1 MNHNS, CDR2 SASEGT. In DNA, the CDR3 is TGTGCCAGCGGGACAGGGAGCAATGAGCAGTTCTTC. This gives the protein CASGTGSNEQFF.

This chain uses TRBV2 with TRBJ2-7; D might be TRBD1 (6 bases). The CDR3 covers 13 residues. V was pared by 5 bases and J by 2 bases, with 10 bases between. Germline lookup yields CDR1 SNHLY and CDR2 FYNNEI. CDR3 amino acids: CASSRDNPYEQYF. CDR3 in DNA: TGTGCCAGCAGTCGGGACAATCCCTACGAGCAGTACTTC. The complete variable domain, with remaining parts taken from reference TRBV2 and TRBJ2-7, reads EPEVTQTPSHQVTQMGQEVILRCVPISNHLYFYWYRQILGQKVEFLVSFYNNEISEKSEIFDDQFSVERPDGSNFTLKIRSTKLEDSAMYFCASSRDNPYEQYFGPGTRLTVT.

V is TRBV5-6 and J is TRBJ2-3, with D unclear. Trimming cost V 2 bases and J 6 bases, with 16 bases left between them. The germline V gene encodes CDR1 SGHDT and CDR2 YYEEEE. This CDR3 has 15 residues. The CDR3 DNA sequence: TGTGCCAGCAGCTTACCCACCCCTACCGGCGATACGCAGTATTTT. Its translation: CASSLPTPTGDTQYF.

The V gene is TRBV6-1, the J gene TRBJ2-1; D perhaps matches TRBD2 (6 bases). Trimming took 7 bases from V and 2 from J, leaving 12 bases between them. This CDR3 has 14 residues. Germline values: CDR1 MNHNS, CDR2 SASEGT. The CDR3, as DNA: TGTGCCAGCATAGCGGACGGCACCTACAATGAGCAGTTCTTC. Amino acid sequence: CASIADGTYNEQFF.

The V gene is TRBV10-2, the J gene TRBJ2-7; weak D call: TRBD2 (6 bases). The germline gives CDR1 WSHSY, CDR2 SAAADI. V lost 10 bases, J lost 10 bases, and 17 bases lay in between. The CDR3 is 11 residues long. CDR3 amino acids: CATGTSGDQYV. The CDR3 DNA reads TGCGCCACCGGGACCTCGGGGGACCAGTACGTC.

This chain connects TRBV15 to TRBJ2-3, with D unresolved. Germline-derived CDR1 and CDR2 are LNHNV and YYDKDF (reference sequence). The CDR3 spans 14 residues. V gave up 4 bases and J gave up 1 base, with 9 bases separating them. The CDR3 spells CATSNHLGTDTQYF. For the CDR3, the DNA is TGTGCCACCAGCAACCACCTCGGCACAGATACGCAGTATTTT.

The chain's CDR3 is CASSQEGGSNQPQHF. The CDR3 bases are TGCGCCAGCAGCCAAGAGGGGGGGAGCAATCAGCCCCAGCATTTT. This chain joins TRBV4-1 and TRBJ1-5; perhaps TRBD1 as D (5 bases). Germline CDR1 and CDR2: MGHRA and YSYEKL. Trimming removed 0 bases from V and 1 base from J, with 7 bases in between. The CDR3 extends over 15 amino acids.

This clone was seen only a few times. This chain joins TRBV4-2 and TRBJ2-5; D assignment may be TRBD1 or TRBD2 (5 bases each). CDR3 length: 15 residues. The V gene's germline CDR1 is LGHNA and CDR2 YNFKEQ. V shed 0 bases and J shed 5 bases, with 13 bases lying between them. The CDR3 bases are TGTGCCAGCAGCCAAGATCTGAGAGAGGGGGAGACCCAGTACTTC. The encoded protein is CASSQDLREGETQYF.

The chain is built from TRBV29-1 and TRBJ1-5, with D hard to call. V lost 1 base and J lost 7, with 11 bases in between. Germline loops: CDR1 SQVTM, CDR2 ANQGSEA. The CDR3 has 13 residues. Here the CDR3 DNA reads TGCAGCGTTGAAGGGGCGGCGGGACAGCCCCAGCATTTT. Its translation is CSVEGAAGQPQHF.

This chain joins TRBV7-2 and TRBJ2-7; 14 bases map to TRBD2. Germline V CDR1 and CDR2: SGHTA, FQGNSA. The V and J ends lost 3 bases and 4 bases, in that order; junction bases with no gene match: 2. The CDR3 is 15 residues long. For the CDR3, the DNA is TGTGCCAGCAGCTTGACTAGCGGGGGGGCTTACGAGCAGTACGTC. It encodes CASSLTSGGAYEQYV.

This sequence joins TRBV7-8 and TRBJ1-5; no firm D call. Trimming removed 6 bases from V and 5 bases from J, with 11 bases in between. The CDR3 totals 13 residues. Germline CDR1 is SGHVS and CDR2 is FQNEAQ. CDR3 nucleotide sequence: TGTGCCAGCAGTTCCGGCTTAGATCAGCCCCAGCATTTT. Amino acid sequence: CASSSGLDQPQHF.

CDR3 nucleotides: TGTGCCAGCAGGCAGGGACAGGTTTTCCCGAACACCGGGGAGCTGTTTTTT. Residues: CASRQGQVFPNTGELFF. The rearrangement joins TRBV5-8 to TRBJ2-2; 8 nucleotides match TRBD1. The trim removed 5 bases at V and 0 bases at J, leaving 9 bases unmatched. The CDR3 has 17 amino acids. From germline, CDR1 is SGHTS and CDR2 YDEGEE.

The chain is built from TRBV6-5 and TRBJ2-5; D uncertain. Looked up from germline, CDR1 is MNHEY and CDR2 is SVGAGI. The V and J ends lost 0 bases and 5 bases respectively, with 7 bases between them. The CDR3 is 13 amino acids. The CDR3 bases are TGTGCCAGCAGTTACTCGAGTTGGGAGACCCAGTACTTC. Protein sequence: CASSYSSWETQYF.